This TCR beta chain appears in the sequencing data of a study of T cell responses to AZD1222 COVID-19 vaccine. The wider study: The analysis combined second doses at about 4 or about 12 weeks. Points from the study as a whole: An increase in Spike-specific TCR breadth and depth was observed after two AZD1222 doses. The sample set comprised mostly white British donors with more females, and clonal diversity was possibly underestimated. After the peak T cell response, and only then, were repertoires sampled.

The CDR3 runs 14 residues. With 5 bases removed from V and 1 base from J, the gap between germline ends came to 12 bases. CDR1 is SGHRS and CDR2 is YFSETQ in the germline V gene. Details on this clone: Its target is unknown.

Here immunoSEQ multiplex PCR was the method, and the copy in TCRdb shows in-frame clones only, minus some. The sample has 150,000 to 170,000 clones; about 88% are singletons. The receptor was isolated from an adult in good health. The chain joins TRBV5-1 to TRBJ1-1; no firm D call. The sequences come from peripheral blood, collected on day 0 of AZD1222 vaccination. The CDR3 sequence: CASSNPSANTEAFF. CDR3 in DNA: TGCGCCAGCAGTAATCCGTCAGCGAACACTGAAGCTTTCTTT.